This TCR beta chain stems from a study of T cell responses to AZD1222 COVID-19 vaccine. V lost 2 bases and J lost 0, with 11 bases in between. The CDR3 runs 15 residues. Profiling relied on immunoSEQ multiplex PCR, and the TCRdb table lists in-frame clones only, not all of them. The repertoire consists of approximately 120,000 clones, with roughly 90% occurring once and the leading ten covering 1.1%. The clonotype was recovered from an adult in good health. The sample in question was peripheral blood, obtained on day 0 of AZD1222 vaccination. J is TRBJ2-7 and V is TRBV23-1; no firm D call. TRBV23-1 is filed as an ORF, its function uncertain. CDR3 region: CASSQATLSSYEQYF. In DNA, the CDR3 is TGCGCCAGCAGTCAAGCGACACTCAGCTCCTACGAGCAGTACTTC.